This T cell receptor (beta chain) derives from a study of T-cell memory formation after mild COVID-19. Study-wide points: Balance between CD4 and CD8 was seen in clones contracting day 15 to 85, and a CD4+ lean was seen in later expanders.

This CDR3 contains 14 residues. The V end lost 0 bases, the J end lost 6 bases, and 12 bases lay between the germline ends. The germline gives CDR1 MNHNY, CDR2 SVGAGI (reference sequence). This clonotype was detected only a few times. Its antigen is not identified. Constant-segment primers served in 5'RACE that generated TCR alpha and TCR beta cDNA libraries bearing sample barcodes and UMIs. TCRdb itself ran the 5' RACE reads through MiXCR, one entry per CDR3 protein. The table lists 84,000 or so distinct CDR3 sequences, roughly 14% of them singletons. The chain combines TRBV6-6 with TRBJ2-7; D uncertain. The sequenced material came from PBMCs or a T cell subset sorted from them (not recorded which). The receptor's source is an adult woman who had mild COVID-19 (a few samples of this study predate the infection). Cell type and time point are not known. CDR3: CASSYSGPVSEQYF. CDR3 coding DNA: TGTGCCAGCAGTTACTCCGGACCGGTGAGCGAGCAGTACTTC.